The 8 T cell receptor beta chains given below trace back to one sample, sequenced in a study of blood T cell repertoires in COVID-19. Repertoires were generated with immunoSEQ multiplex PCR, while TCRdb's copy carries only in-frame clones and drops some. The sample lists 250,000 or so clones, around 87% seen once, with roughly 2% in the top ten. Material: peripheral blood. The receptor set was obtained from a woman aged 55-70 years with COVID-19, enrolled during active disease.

In DNA form, the CDR3 reads TGTGCCAGCAGCTTGCCACAGGGAAACACCGGGGAGCTGTTTTTT. Its translation is CASSLPQGNTGELFF. The chain recombines TRBV5-4 with TRBJ2-2, with a possible D match to TRBD1 (6 bases). This CDR3 is built from 15 residues. Trimming stripped 1 base from V and 2 bases from J, with 9 bases between. Germline CDR1 is SGHNT and CDR2 is YYREEE (reference sequence).

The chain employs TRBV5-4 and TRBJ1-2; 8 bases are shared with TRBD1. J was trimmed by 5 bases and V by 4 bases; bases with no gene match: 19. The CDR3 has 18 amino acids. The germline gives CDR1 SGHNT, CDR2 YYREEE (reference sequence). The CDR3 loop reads CASSTRTGYGPERYGYTF. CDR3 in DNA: TGTGCCAGCAGCACCAGGACAGGGTATGGTCCCGAGAGGTATGGCTACACCTTC. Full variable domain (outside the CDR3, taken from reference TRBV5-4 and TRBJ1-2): ETGVTQSPTHLIKTRGQQVTLRCSSQSGHNTVSWYQQALGQGPQFIFQYYREEENGRGNFPPRFSGLQFPNYSSELNVNALELDDSALYLCASSTRTGYGPERYGYTFGSGTRLTVV.

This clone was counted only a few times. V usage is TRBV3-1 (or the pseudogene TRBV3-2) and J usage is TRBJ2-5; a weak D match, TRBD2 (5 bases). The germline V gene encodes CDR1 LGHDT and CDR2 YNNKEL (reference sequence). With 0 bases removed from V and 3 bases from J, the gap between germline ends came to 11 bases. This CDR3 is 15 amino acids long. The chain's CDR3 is CASSQEGRLKETQYF. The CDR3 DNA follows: TGTGCCAGCAGCCAAGAGGGCAGACTAAAAGAGACCCAGTACTTC.

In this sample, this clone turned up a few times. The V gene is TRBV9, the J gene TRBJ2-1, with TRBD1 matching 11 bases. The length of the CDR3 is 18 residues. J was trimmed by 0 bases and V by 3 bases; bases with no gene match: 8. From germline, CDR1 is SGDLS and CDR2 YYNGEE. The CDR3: CASSARDRGTASYNEQFF. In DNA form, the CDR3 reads TGTGCCAGCAGCGCCCGGGACAGGGGGACCGCCTCCTACAATGAGCAGTTCTTC.

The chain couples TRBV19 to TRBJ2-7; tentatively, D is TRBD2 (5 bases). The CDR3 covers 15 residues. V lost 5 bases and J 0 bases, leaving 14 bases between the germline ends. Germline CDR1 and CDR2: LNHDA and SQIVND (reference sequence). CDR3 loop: CASSPRGLSSYEQYF. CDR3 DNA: TGTGCCAGTAGTCCTAGAGGGCTTAGCTCCTACGAGCAGTACTTC.

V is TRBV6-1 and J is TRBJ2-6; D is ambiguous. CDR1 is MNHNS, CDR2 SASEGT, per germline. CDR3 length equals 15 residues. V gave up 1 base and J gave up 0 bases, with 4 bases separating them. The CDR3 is CASSEGPSGANVLTF. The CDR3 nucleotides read TGTGCCAGCAGTGAAGGGCCCTCTGGGGCCAACGTCCTGACTTTC.

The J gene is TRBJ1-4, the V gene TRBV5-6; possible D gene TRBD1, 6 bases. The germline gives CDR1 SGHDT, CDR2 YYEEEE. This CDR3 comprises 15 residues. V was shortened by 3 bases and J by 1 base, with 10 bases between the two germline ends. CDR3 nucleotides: TGTGCCAGCAGCTCCTACAGGGTAACTAATGAAAAACTGTTTTTT. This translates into CASSSYRVTNEKLFF.

CDR3 bases: TGTGCCATCAGTGAGACAGTTAATAGCAATCAGCCCCAGCATTTT. This translates into CAISETVNSNQPQHF. The chain employs TRBV10-3 and TRBJ1-5; no definite D call. Trimming stripped 2 bases from V and 0 bases from J, with 8 bases between. Germline CDR1 and CDR2: ENHRY and SYGVKD. This CDR3 spans 15 amino acids.